Presented here are 12 T cell receptor beta chains from one specimen sequenced in a study of shared T cell receptors in the human thymus. TCRdb's table, derived via immunoSEQ multiplex PCR, lists solely in-frame clones and lacks some. The data contain just under 550,000 clones, around 82% of them singletons. The same data also went into a second study, on human thymus T cells.

The sequencing sample was made of thymocytes. Receptor source: a boy in the first two years of life with a congenital heart defect.

The rearrangement links TRBV28 to TRBJ2-5, with 14 bases matching TRBD2. This CDR3 comprises 21 residues. V lost 5 bases, J lost 2 bases, and 19 bases stayed unmatched. The V gene's germline CDR1 is MDHEN and CDR2 SYDVKM. CDR3 region: CASSHYVTGLAGVGPQETQYF. For the CDR3, the DNA is TGTGCCAGCAGTCATTACGTCACGGGACTAGCGGGAGTTGGTCCACAAGAGACCCAGTACTTC. Filled out from reference TRBV28 and TRBJ2-5, the complete variable domain reads DVKVTQSSRYLVKRTGEKVFLECVQDMDHENMFWYRQDPGLGLRLIYFSYDVKMKEKGDIPEGYSVSREKKERFSLILESASTNQTSMYLCASSHYVTGLAGVGPQETQYFGPGTRLLVL.

The J gene is TRBJ1-2, the V gene TRBV5-1, with TRBD1 matching over 7 bases. CDR3 size: 13 residues. CDR1 and CDR2 from the germline V gene are SGHRS and YFSETQ. V trimming: 3 bases; J trimming: 2 bases; junction bases outside the gene matches: 1. The CDR3 DNA sequence: TGCGCCAGCAGCTGGGGACAGAACTATGGCTACACCTTC. It is translated as CASSWGQNYGYTF. Variable domain in full (rest from reference TRBV5-1 and TRBJ1-2): KAGVTQTPRYLIKTRGQQVTLSCSPISGHRSVSWYQQTPGQGLQFLFEYFSETQRNKGNFPGRFSGRQFSNSRSEMNVSTLELGDSALYLCASSWGQNYGYTFGSGTRLTVV.

The V and J genes are TRBV4-3 and TRBJ2-2, with 7 bases fitting TRBD1. CDR3 size: 18 residues. The germline V gene encodes CDR1 LGHNA and CDR2 YSLEER. The J segment lost 6 bases and the V segment lost 0 bases, leaving 13 bases of the junction unmatched. CDR3 residues: CASSQEPHRPQGAGELFF. CDR3 nucleotides: TGCGCCAGCAGCCAAGAACCTCACCGACCGCAGGGGGCCGGGGAGCTGTTTTTT.

This chain joins TRBV27 and TRBJ2-2; 13 bases match TRBD2. The CDR3 runs 18 residues. The V gene's germline CDR1 is MNHEY and CDR2 SMNVEV (reference sequence). V was pared by 4 bases and J by 6 bases, with 11 bases of the junction left unmatched. The CDR3 DNA follows: TGTGCCAGCAGTTCCGACCCCTCGACTAGCGGGAGGTCCGGGGAGCTGTTTTTT. Translation gives CASSSDPSTSGRSGELFF.

J is TRBJ2-1 and V is TRBV4-3; TRBD2 agrees at 9 bases. J gave up 5 bases and V 0 bases, and 11 bases lay outside the gene matches. The CDR3 covers 18 residues. From germline, CDR1 is LGHNA and CDR2 YSLEER. CDR3 DNA: TGCGCCAGCAGCCAAGATATTACTAGCGGGTCCCCTGACAATGAGCAGTTCTTC. Translated, it gives CASSQDITSGSPDNEQFF.

The rearrangement uses TRBV6-1 and TRBJ1-5; perhaps TRBD1 as D (5 bases). This CDR3 has 17 residues. Per germline, CDR1 MNHNS and CDR2 SASEGT. With 2 bases removed from V and 2 bases from J, the gap between germline ends came to 16 bases. The CDR3 protein is CASSESGDGRGNQPQHF. CDR3 coding DNA: TGTGCCAGCAGTGAATCGGGCGACGGCAGGGGCAATCAGCCCCAGCATTTT.

V usage is TRBV11-2 and J usage is TRBJ2-7; D is uncertain. Trimming cost V 0 bases and J 3 bases, with 6 bases left between them. The germline V gene encodes CDR1 SGHAT and CDR2 FQNNGV. CDR3 length equals 13 residues. The CDR3 DNA is TGTGCCAGCAGCTTAGAGGTTAGCTACGAGCAGTACTTC. It specifies CASSLEVSYEQYF. Full variable domain (remainder filled in from reference TRBV11-2 and TRBJ2-7): EAGVAQSPRYKIIEKRQSVAFWCNPISGHATLYWYQQILGQGPKLLIQFQNNGVVDDSQLPKDRFSAERLKGVDSTLKIQPAKLEDSAVYLCASSLEVSYEQYFGPGTRLTVT.

This sequence joins TRBV27 and TRBJ1-2; the D is unclear. Trimming removed 6 bases at V and 3 bases at J, with 20 bases between. The CDR3 loop spans 16 amino acids. Per the germline V gene, CDR1 is MNHEY and CDR2 is SMNVEV (reference sequence). The CDR3 DNA sequence: TGTGCCAGCAGCTACCGGACCCCCGGGGAAGACTATGGCTACACCTTC. The encoded protein is CASSYRTPGEDYGYTF.

This clone was detected only a few times. V and J are TRBV29-1 and TRBJ2-4; D is possibly TRBD2 (7 bases). CDR1 and CDR2 from the germline V gene are SQVTM and ANQGSEA. With 4 bases removed from V and 0 bases from J, the gap between germline ends came to 25 bases. CDR3 size: 19 residues. The CDR3 reads CSVGGGGPGDKLAKNIQYF. The DNA of the CDR3 is TGCAGCGTTGGGGGAGGGGGGCCCGGGGACAAGCTAGCCAAAAACATTCAGTACTTC.

The V and J genes are TRBV25-1 and TRBJ1-2; 7 bases are a match to TRBD1. The CDR3 is 14 residues long. Germline V gene sequence: CDR1 MGHDK, CDR2 SYGVNS. Trimming took 3 bases from V and 2 from J; bases not matched to a gene: 3. This CDR3 is CASSDRDSNYGYTF. The DNA of the CDR3 is TGTGCCAGCAGTGACCGGGACAGCAACTATGGCTACACCTTC.

A few counts support this clone. The V gene is TRBV23-1, the J gene TRBJ2-1; D is unresolved. TRBV23-1 is designated an ORF whose function remains uncertain. The CDR3 loop spans 14 amino acids. V was trimmed by 7 bases and J by 0 bases, leaving 10 bases between them. Here the CDR3 DNA reads TGCGCCAGCATCCGCCCGAGCTCCTACAATGAGCAGTTCTTC. Translation gives CASIRPSSYNEQFF.

The chain joins TRBV14 to TRBJ1-1, with TRBD1 as a possible D gene (5 bases). V was cut by 0 bases and J by 7 bases, with 21 bases left in between. CDR3 length: 17 amino acids. Germline CDR1 is SGHDN and CDR2 is FVKESK. CDR3: CASSQEEEGGTDNEAFF. The CDR3 DNA reads as TGTGCCAGCAGCCAAGAAGAAGAGGGCGGGACGGACAATGAAGCTTTCTTT.